The T cell receptor beta chain described here comes from a study of T-cell memory formation after mild COVID-19. Study at large: TCR clusters mostly belonged to single donors. Study conclusions and caveats: Contracting clones from day 15 to 85 showed balanced CD4/CD8; later expanders favored CD4+. Day 37-peaking second-wave clones had unconfirmed SARS-CoV-2 specificity.

Points on this clonotype: Its matching antigen is unknown.

In TCRdb, the 5' RACE reads were re-called with MiXCR into one record per CDR3 protein. Here the sample spans some 600,000 distinct CDR3 sequences, roughly a sixth being singletons. The CDR3 is 13 residues long. V lost 2 bases, J lost 6 bases, and 14 bases lay in between. Germline V gene sequence: CDR1 SQVTM, CDR2 ANQGSEA. Sequenced sample: PBMCs or a T cell subset sorted from them (not recorded which). V gene TRBV29-1 combines with J gene TRBJ2-7; D call uncertain. This sequence originates from an adult woman who had mild COVID-19 (a few samples of this study predate the infection). Cell type and time point are not known. CDR3 protein: CSVESPLGPEQYF. The CDR3 DNA reads TGCAGCGTTGAAAGTCCCCTCGGCCCCGAGCAGTACTTC.